This T cell receptor (beta chain) was identified during a study of blood T cell repertoires in COVID-19. Study overall: COVID-19 samples, acute and convalescent, were from the United States, Italy and Spain. From T cells, B-cell-depleted T cells, or PBMCs came the material, which was cDNA or gDNA.

Clones were sequenced by immunoSEQ multiplex PCR, and TCRdb holds only the in-frame ones, with some missing. The sample holds over 100,000 clones, about 88% seen once. V dropped 2 bases and J dropped 5 bases, with 12 bases sitting between them. This CDR3 has 14 residues. CDR1 is MGHDK, CDR2 SYGVNS, per germline. This rearrangement joins TRBV25-1 to TRBJ1-1; the D gene is possibly TRBD1 (5 bases). The receptor was isolated from a human donor in a cohort sampled during active COVID-19. The source material was peripheral blood. The CDR3 bases are TGTGCCAGCAGTGAACAGGGCCGTGGGACTGAAGCTTTCTTT. It yields the protein CASSEQGRGTEAFF.